The source of this T cell receptor beta chain is a study of blood T cell repertoires in COVID-19. Study context: Spain, Italy and the United States supplied samples that represented acute and convalescent COVID-19. PBMCs, B-cell-depleted T cells, or T cells were the source of the cDNA or gDNA that made up the material.

Original methodology: Nucleated cell number was recorded as an estimate derived from reference gene primer amplification. Sequencing was performed with immunoSEQ multiplex PCR; in TCRdb, only in-frame clones are kept and a portion is missing. V, J and clone size are those of that table, while D and trimming were read from the DNA. Of around 130,000 clones detected, 60% to 80% appear once; the ten largest clones hold roughly 7.9%. Germline V gene sequence: CDR1 MNHEY, CDR2 SVGAGI. With V trimmed by 6 bases and J by 8 bases, 7 bases remained unmatched. The CDR3 is made up of 14 amino acids. This clone came up once.

This chain uses TRBV6-5 with TRBJ1-6, with 7 bases aligning to TRBD1. This TCR came from a human donor in a cohort sampled during active COVID-19. The sample taken for sequencing was peripheral blood. CDR3 nucleotide sequence: TGTGCCAGCAGAAACGGACAGGTCTATTCACCCCTCCACTTT. Its protein product is CASRNGQVYSPLHF.